This TCR beta chain was identified during a study of chemoradiotherapy in HPV16-positive cancers (dated 2022 in TCRdb). General notes on the study: Candidate HPV-specific T-cell clones and common TCR motifs were defined through functional T-cell assays on cells from a couple of HPV16-positive patients. The study asked whether T-cell immunity to the HPV oncoproteins E6 and E7 changes during chemoradiotherapy and whether this immunity affects survival. The candidate HPV-specific TCRs and motifs were subsequently tracked in TCR repertoires obtained from roughly 90 patients with HPV-related cancers. Broader findings and caveats from the paper: In HPV16-positive patients, expansion of HPV-responsive T cells during chemoradiotherapy was associated with improved recurrence-free survival. Expansion of candidate HPV-specific clones and E7-related TCR motifs was observed in the tumor microenvironment during treatment, whereas no such expansion was observed for non-HPV-specific T cells. Only two HPV16-positive patients were used to derive the functional definition of HPV-specific T cells, and the survival association was reported for HPV16-positive patients.

Because repertoires were sampled repeatedly during chemoradiotherapy, clonal expansion in the tumor microenvironment could be followed. Remarks on this clone: The antigen it recognizes is unknown. No much larger clone is present one base from it, and per-base qualities are unavailable.

Library construction relied on the immunoSEQ multiplex PCR assay. As stored in TCRdb, this immuneACCESS dataset retains in-frame rearrangements with V and J assigned. A fraction of the clones does not appear; measured against another copy, unresolved V genes explain less than half of the discrepancy, and the remainder lacks a known reason. The table for this sample lists about 15,000 clones; roughly 74% of them were counted only once. More than 8.5% of the sample lies in the top ten. This material was collected from a patient who underwent chemoradiotherapy. The source is a human donor with HPV-associated anogenital cancer.

CDR3 protein: CATSSPLVPYEQYF. DNA sequence: TGTGCCACCAGCAGCCCTCTAGTACCCTACGAGCAGTACTTC. The chain couples TRBV15 to TRBJ2-7; the D gene is not confidently resolved. The CDR3 goes from the cysteine to the phenylalanine over 14 residues. Kept here is only the CDR3 DNA, which spans 42 bases and is read in frame from base 1. Taken from the germline V gene (reference sequence), the CDR1 and CDR2 loops are LNHNV and YYDKDF. V is cut by 3 bases and J by 2 bases, and the space between the germline ends is 11 bases. Beyond the CDR3, the reference TRBV15 and TRBJ2-7 genes provide the residues; the full variable domain reads: DAMVIQNPRYQVTQFGKPVTLSCSQTLNHNVMYWYQQKSSQAPKLLFHYYDKDFNNEADTPDNFQSRRPNTSFCFLDIRSPGLGDTAMYLCATSSPLVPYEQYFGPGTRLTVT.